This paragraph covers one T cell receptor (beta chain) sequence. This sample was included in a study of blood T cell repertoires in COVID-19. About the research overall: The United States, Italy and Spain were the sources of the acute and convalescent COVID-19 samples.

Per the original data handling: Reference gene primer amplification gave estimated nucleated cell counts. Some clones are missing from TCRdb's copy, which holds only in-frame ones; the method was immunoSEQ multiplex PCR. V, J and clone size are taken as reported in that table, and D and trimming were inferred from the DNA itself. This sample has around 47,000 clones, with roughly 80% found just once. V lost 4 bases to trimming and J lost 2 bases, with 20 bases between them. The CDR3 runs to 17 residues. The V gene's germline CDR1 is MNHEY and CDR2 SVGEGT. The receptor's source is a human donor in a cohort sampled during active COVID-19. Sequencing was carried out using peripheral blood. The V call is TRBV6-2 or TRBV6-3, the J call TRBJ1-2; D possibly corresponds to TRBD1 (5 bases). CDR3 bases: TGTGCCAGCAGTTCCCGTGGTCGGGGGACGAAGAACTATGGCTACACCTTC. It translates to CASSSRGRGTKNYGYTF.